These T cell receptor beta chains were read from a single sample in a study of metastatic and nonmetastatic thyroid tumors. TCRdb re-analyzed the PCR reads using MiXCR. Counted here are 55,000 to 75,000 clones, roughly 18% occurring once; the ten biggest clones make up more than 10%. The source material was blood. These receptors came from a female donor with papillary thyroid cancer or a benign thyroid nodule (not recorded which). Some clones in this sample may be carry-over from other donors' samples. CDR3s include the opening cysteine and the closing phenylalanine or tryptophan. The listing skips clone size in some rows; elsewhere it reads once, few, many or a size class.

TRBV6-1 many CASSREGSYNEQFF
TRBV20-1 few CSARGQNIDEQYF
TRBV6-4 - CASSGADRPYEQYF
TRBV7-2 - CASSLAPTRSNYGYTF
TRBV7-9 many CATGTGATTGELFF
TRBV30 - CAWSVKGGSSPLHF
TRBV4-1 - CASSQDRQGSYGYTF
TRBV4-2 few CASSQERTGTYEQYF
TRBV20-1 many CSAVSGGNTGELFF
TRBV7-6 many CASSPSGGPTDTQYF
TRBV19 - CAGSITGPGANVMTF
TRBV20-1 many CSARIGGSYEQFF
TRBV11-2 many CASSLEQGGRSGNTIYF
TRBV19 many CASSNRDRGGYNYGYTF
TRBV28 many CASRLLFDRAYTF
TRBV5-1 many CASRSDRGNEQFF
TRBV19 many CASTIAGATDTQYF
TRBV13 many CASSLVDEQFF
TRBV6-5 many CASSFSASGYNEQFF
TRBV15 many CATSDKGGNEQFF
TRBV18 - CASSPQLGAGCTGGLFF
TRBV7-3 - CASSDGGEQYF
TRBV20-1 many CSAREWGHRSTDTQYF
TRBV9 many CASSVGTANSPLHF
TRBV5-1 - CASSSGERYGYTF
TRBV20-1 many CSARVGGDRADEQYF
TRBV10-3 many CAISERGENSPLHF
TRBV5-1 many CASSPGTIADTQYF
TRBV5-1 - CASSLLPGLAGVNEQFF
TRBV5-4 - CASSRRDGAYEQYF
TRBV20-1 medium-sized CSATPPGGAHGNTIYF
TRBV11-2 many CASSSLPGRRVGEQYF
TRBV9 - CASSVGGTSGRELFF
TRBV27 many CASSTGLTYNEQFF
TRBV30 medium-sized CAWTRQIYGYTF
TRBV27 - CASSPSREKIYEQYF
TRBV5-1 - CASSSEGQNNSPLDF
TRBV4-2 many CASSQLLSGTGHTDTQYF
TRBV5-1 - CASSQGGSIKETQYF
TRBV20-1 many CSAIPHDSPMNTEAFF
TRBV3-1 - CASTNTKDGAGTEAFF
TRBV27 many CASSLSGGTEAFF
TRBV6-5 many CASSYSYGARDSNQPQHF
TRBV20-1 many CSAHLDRSTSTEAFF
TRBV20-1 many CSASATENTGELFF
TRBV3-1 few CASRVAETQYF
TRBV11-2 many CASRQHRGFPEAFF
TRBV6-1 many CASDPFPGGRNEQFF
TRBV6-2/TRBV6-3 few CASNEAARNYGYTF
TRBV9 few CASSLGDNTIYF
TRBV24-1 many CATSDPLRYEQYF
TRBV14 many CASSQDRVGYTF
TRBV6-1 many CASTEVDTPNTEAFF
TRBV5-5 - CASSLVRQSSGNTIYF
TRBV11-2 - CASSSDQGANTEAFF
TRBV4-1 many CASSQGSGKETQYF
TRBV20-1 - CSVLFLHEAFF
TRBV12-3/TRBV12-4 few CASSGESSYNEQFF
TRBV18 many CASSPQNQPQHF
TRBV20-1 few CSWVLVGSYEQYF